This T cell receptor beta chain was retrieved from a study of shared clonotypes between healthy human individuals. Sequencing used immunoSEQ multiplex PCR; TCRdb keeps in-frame clones, though not all of them. This sample has millions of clones, with approximately 92% found just once. Sample: naive CD4+ T cells sorted from blood. Stated subset: CD45RA+ positively selected. This sequence was found in a young man in good health.

In DNA, the CDR3 is TGTGCTAGTGGTTTGGGACAGAAAGCAGGTTACTCCTACAATGAGCAGTTCTTC. It encodes CASGLGQKAGYSYNEQFF. The V and J genes are TRBV12-5 and TRBJ2-1; D is perhaps TRBD1 (5 bases). This CDR3 region has 18 residues. Trimming pared 1 base from V and 0 bases from J, leaving 16 bases between. The germline gives CDR1 LGHNT, CDR2 FRNRAP. Full variable domain (rest looked up from reference TRBV12-5 and TRBJ2-1): DARVTQTPRHKVTEMGQEVTMRCQPILGHNTVFWYRQTMMQGLELLAYFRNRAPLDDSGMPKDRFSAEMPDATLATLKIQPSEPRDSAVYFCASGLGQKAGYSYNEQFFGPGTRLTVL.